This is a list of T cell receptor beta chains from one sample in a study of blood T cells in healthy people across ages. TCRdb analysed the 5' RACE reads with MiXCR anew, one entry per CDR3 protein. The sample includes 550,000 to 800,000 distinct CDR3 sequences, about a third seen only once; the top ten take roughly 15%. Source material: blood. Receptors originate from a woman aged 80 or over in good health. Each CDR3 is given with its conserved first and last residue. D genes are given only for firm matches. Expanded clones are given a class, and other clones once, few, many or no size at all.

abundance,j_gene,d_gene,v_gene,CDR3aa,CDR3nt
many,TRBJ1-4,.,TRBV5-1,CASSPDGTLATNEKLFF,TGCGCCAGCAGCCCCGACGGGACTCTAGCAACTAATGAAAAACTGTTTTTT
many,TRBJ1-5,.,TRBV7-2,CASSQRPGRPQHF,TGTGCCAGCAGCCAACGGCCCGGTCGGCCCCAGCATTTT
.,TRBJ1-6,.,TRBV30,CAWSVPGNSPLHF,TGTGCCTGGAGTGTACCCGGAAATTCACCCCTCCACTTT
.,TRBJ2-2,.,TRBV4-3,CASSQVPGGPNTGELFF,TGCGCCAGCAGCCAAGTCCCGGGCGGACCGAACACCGGGGAGCTGTTTTTT
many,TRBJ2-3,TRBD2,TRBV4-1,CASSQPPGGGPDTQYF,TGCGCCAGCAGCCAGCCCCCGGGGGGGGGGCCAGATACGCAGTATTTT
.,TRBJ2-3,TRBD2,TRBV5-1,CASSWASGDTDTQYF,TGCGCCAGCAGCTGGGCTAGCGGGGACACAGATACGCAGTATTTT
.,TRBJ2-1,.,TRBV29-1,CSVEEPGLQEQFF,TGCAGCGTTGAAGAGCCCGGGTTGCAGGAGCAGTTCTTC
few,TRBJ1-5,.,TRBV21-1,CASSKGGTGGSQPQHF,TGTGCCAGCAGCAAAGGAGGGACAGGGGGTTCTCAGCCCCAGCATTTT
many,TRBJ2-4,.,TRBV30,CAWNQENIQYF,TGTGCCTGGAATCAGGAGAACATTCAGTACTTC
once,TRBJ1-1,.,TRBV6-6,CASIRVTEAFF,TGTGCCAGCATCCGGGTCACTGAAGCTTTCTTT
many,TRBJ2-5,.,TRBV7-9,CASSPPGRGSETQYF,TGTGCCAGCAGCCCCCCCGGCCGAGGTTCTGAGACCCAGTACTTC
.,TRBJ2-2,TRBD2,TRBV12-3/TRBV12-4,CASSSGTSGRRYIGELFF,TGTGCCAGCAGTTCGGGGACTAGCGGGAGACGCTACATCGGGGAGCTGTTTTTT
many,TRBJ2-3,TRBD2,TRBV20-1,CSAKSFSGGALSDTQYF,TGCAGTGCTAAGAGCTTCAGCGGGGGGGCATTAAGTGATACGCAGTATTTT
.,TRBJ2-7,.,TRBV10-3,CAISESSARGRYEQYF,TGTGCCATCAGTGAGTCCTCGGCCAGGGGGAGGTACGAGCAGTACTTC
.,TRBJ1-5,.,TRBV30,CAWSESNQPQHF,TGTGCCTGGAGTGAGAGCAATCAGCCCCAGCATTTT
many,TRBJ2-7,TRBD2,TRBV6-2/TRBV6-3,CASSLASGNEQYF,TGTGCCAGCAGCCTTGCTAGCGGGAACGAGCAGTACTTC
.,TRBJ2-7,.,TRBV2,CASRSVMYEQYF,TGTGCCAGCAGATCAGTTATGTACGAGCAGTACTTC
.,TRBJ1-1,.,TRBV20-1,CSASKGYGAFF,TGCAGTGCTAGTAAGGGCTACGGGGCTTTCTTT
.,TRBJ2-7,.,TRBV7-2,CASSSHRAGSNEQYF,TGTGCCAGCAGCTCTCACCGGGCAGGGTCGAACGAGCAGTACTTC
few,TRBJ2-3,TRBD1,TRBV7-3,CASGETGTGTDTQYF,TGTGCCAGCGGCGAAACCGGGACAGGGACAGATACGCAGTATTTT
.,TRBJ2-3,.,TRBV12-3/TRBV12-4,CASIQDHMTDTQYF,TGTGCCAGCATCCAGGACCATATGACAGATACGCAGTATTTT
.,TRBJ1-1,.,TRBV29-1,CSVWASVGTEAFF,TGCAGCGTTTGGGCCTCCGTAGGCACTGAAGCTTTCTTT
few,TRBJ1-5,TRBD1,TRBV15,CATSPRRDRDNQPQHF,TGTGCCACCAGCCCACGGCGGGACAGGGATAATCAGCCCCAGCATTTT
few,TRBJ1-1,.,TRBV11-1,CASSLQLGENTEAFF,TGTGCCAGCAGCTTACAATTGGGGGAGAACACTGAAGCTTTCTTT
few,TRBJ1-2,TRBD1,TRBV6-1,CASSVRTGGMGGYTF,TGTGCCAGCAGTGTACGGACAGGGGGCATGGGTGGCTACACCTTC
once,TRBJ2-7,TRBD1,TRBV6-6,CASRSPGTGGREQYF,TGTGCCAGCAGGTCTCCCGGGACAGGGGGGCGCGAGCAGTACTTC
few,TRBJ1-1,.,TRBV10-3,CATRGGAVEAFF,TGTGCCACTCGAGGGGGAGCAGTTGAAGCTTTCTTT
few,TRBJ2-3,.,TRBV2,CASSVKAADTQYF,TGTGCCAGCAGTGTGAAGGCGGCAGATACGCAGTATTTT
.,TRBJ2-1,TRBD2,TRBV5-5,CASSRVAGGNNEQFF,TGTGCCAGCAGCAGAGTAGCGGGGGGTAACAATGAGCAGTTCTTC
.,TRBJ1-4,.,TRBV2,CASSERTVNEKLFF,TGTGCCAGCAGTGAACGGACAGTTAATGAAAAACTGTTTTTT
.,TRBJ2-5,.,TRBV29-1,CSGGGGIQETQYF,TGCAGCGGTGGAGGGGGAATCCAAGAGACCCAGTACTTC
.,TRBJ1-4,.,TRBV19,CARSIGFNEKLFF,TGTGCCAGGAGTATCGGATTCAATGAAAAACTGTTTTTT
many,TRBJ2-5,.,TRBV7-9,CASSLTLSPPTKDQYF,TGTGCCAGCAGCTTAACGCTATCCCCACCGACGAAGGACCAGTACTTC
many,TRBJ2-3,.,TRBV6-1,CASRKGSYTDTQYF,TGTGCCAGCAGAAAGGGATCTTACACAGATACGCAGTATTTT
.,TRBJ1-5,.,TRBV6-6,CASSKGSNQPQHF,TGTGCCAGCAGTAAGGGTAGCAATCAGCCCCAGCATTTT
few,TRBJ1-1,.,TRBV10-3,CAIGARDTEAFF,TGTGCTATAGGGGCCCGGGACACTGAAGCTTTCTTT
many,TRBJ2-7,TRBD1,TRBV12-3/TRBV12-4,CASSLRLPGQGSHEQYF,TGTGCCAGCAGTCTTCGCCTGCCGGGACAGGGGTCCCACGAGCAGTACTTC
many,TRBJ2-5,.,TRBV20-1,CSATLGRVQETQYF,TGCAGTGCGACCCTGGGGCGAGTTCAAGAGACCCAGTACTTC
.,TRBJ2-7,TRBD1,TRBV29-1,CSVGPGGNEQYF,TGCAGCGTTGGACCAGGGGGAAATGAGCAGTACTTC
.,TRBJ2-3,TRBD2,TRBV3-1,CASSQISSGGAEGTDMQYF,TGTGCCAGCAGCCAAATATCTAGCGGGGGGGCCGAGGGCACAGATATGCAGTATTTT
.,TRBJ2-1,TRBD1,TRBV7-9,CASSFMAGGAYNEQFF,TGTGCCAGCAGCTTCATGGCAGGGGGAGCCTACAATGAGCAGTTCTTC
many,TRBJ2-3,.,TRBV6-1,CASSVGVSTDTQYF,TGTGCCAGCAGTGTAGGGGTTAGCACAGATACGCAGTATTTT
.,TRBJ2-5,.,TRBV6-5,CASTDRREQYF,TGTGCCAGCACGGACCGGAGGGAGCAGTACTTC
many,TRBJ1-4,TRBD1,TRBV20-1,CSASGTGEQKLFF,TGCAGTGCTAGCGGGACAGGGGAGCAAAAACTGTTTTTT
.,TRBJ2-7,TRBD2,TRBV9,CASSPRTSGRLGEQYF,TGTGCCAGCAGCCCACGGACTAGCGGGCGCCTGGGTGAGCAGTACTTC
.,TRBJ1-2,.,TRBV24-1,CATSDTGDGYTF,TGTGCCACCAGTGATACCGGAGATGGCTACACCTTC
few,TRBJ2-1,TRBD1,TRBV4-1,CASSPRDRVSYNEQFF,TGCGCCAGCAGCCCCCGGGACAGGGTCTCCTACAATGAGCAGTTCTTC
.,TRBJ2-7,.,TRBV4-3,CASSQQRDTLSSYEQYF,TGCGCCAGCAGCCAACAAAGGGACACCCTGAGCTCCTACGAGCAGTACTTC